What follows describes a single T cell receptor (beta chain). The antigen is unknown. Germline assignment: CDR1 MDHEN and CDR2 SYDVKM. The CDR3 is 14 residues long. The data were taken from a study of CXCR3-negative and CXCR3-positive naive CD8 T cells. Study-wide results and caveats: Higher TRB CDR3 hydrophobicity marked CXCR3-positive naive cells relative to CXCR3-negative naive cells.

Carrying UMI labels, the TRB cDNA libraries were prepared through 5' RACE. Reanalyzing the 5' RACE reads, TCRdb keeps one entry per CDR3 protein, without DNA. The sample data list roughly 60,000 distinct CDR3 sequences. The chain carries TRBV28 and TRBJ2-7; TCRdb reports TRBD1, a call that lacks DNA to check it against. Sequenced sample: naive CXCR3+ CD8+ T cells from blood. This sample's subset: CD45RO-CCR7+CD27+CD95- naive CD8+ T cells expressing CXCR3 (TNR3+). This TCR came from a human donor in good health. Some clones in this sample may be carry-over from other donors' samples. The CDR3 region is CASSFRGDTYEQYF.